This TCR beta chain was captured in a study of control samples from healthy donors and cancer patients (TCRdb year 2020). Libraries were made using the immunoSEQ multiplex PCR assay. This immuneACCESS table, as held by TCRdb, lists in-frame sequences with V and J called but not all clones. Of the missing ones, under half trace to an unresolved V gene in checked studies; the others have no known cause. For this sample there are more than 35,000 clones; about 94% appear just once. The leading ten clones occupy roughly a quarter of the sample. A remark on this clone: This receptor's antigen is unknown. The sample holds no much larger clone one base away, and base qualities are not on file.

CDR3 length: 14 amino acids, cysteine to phenylalanine. Only the CDR3 DNA is retained, 42 bases long and in frame from the first base. V loses 5 bases at its end and J loses 4 bases; junction bases beyond the gene matches: 2. CDR1 SGDLS and CDR2 YYNGEE are derived from the germline V gene. This TCR was sampled from a man aged 55-75 years in good health. The sample was blood. Recombination linked TRBV9 to TRBJ2-1, and TRBD2 aligns with 11 junction nucleotides. DNA sequence: TGTGCCAGCAGTGGACTAGCGGGTTACAATGAGCAGTTCTTC. Its product reads: CASSGLAGYNEQFF.